This note documents a single T cell receptor beta chain sequence. TCRdb's table, derived via immunoSEQ multiplex PCR, lists solely in-frame clones and lacks some. The sample has some 47,000 clones; roughly 87% are singletons. The germline V gene encodes CDR1 SNHLY and CDR2 FYNNEI. V shed 3 bases and J shed 0 bases, with 8 bases lying between them. This CDR3 has 15 amino acids. This record belongs to a study of CD4+ T cells in melanoma. The chain couples TRBV2 to TRBJ2-2, with D perhaps matching TRBD1 (5 bases). The sequenced sample was peripheral blood. The receptor was derived from a human donor with melanoma. In DNA form, the CDR3 reads TGTGCCAGCAGTGAGATCAGGGCGAACACCGGGGAGCTGTTTTTT. Translated: CASSEIRANTGELFF. The complete variable domain, with remaining parts taken from reference TRBV2 and TRBJ2-2, reads EPEVTQTPSHQVTQMGQEVILRCVPISNHLYFYWYRQILGQKVEFLVSFYNNEISEKSEIFDDQFSVERPDGSNFTLKIRSTKLEDSAMYFCASSEIRANTGELFFGEGSRLTVL.